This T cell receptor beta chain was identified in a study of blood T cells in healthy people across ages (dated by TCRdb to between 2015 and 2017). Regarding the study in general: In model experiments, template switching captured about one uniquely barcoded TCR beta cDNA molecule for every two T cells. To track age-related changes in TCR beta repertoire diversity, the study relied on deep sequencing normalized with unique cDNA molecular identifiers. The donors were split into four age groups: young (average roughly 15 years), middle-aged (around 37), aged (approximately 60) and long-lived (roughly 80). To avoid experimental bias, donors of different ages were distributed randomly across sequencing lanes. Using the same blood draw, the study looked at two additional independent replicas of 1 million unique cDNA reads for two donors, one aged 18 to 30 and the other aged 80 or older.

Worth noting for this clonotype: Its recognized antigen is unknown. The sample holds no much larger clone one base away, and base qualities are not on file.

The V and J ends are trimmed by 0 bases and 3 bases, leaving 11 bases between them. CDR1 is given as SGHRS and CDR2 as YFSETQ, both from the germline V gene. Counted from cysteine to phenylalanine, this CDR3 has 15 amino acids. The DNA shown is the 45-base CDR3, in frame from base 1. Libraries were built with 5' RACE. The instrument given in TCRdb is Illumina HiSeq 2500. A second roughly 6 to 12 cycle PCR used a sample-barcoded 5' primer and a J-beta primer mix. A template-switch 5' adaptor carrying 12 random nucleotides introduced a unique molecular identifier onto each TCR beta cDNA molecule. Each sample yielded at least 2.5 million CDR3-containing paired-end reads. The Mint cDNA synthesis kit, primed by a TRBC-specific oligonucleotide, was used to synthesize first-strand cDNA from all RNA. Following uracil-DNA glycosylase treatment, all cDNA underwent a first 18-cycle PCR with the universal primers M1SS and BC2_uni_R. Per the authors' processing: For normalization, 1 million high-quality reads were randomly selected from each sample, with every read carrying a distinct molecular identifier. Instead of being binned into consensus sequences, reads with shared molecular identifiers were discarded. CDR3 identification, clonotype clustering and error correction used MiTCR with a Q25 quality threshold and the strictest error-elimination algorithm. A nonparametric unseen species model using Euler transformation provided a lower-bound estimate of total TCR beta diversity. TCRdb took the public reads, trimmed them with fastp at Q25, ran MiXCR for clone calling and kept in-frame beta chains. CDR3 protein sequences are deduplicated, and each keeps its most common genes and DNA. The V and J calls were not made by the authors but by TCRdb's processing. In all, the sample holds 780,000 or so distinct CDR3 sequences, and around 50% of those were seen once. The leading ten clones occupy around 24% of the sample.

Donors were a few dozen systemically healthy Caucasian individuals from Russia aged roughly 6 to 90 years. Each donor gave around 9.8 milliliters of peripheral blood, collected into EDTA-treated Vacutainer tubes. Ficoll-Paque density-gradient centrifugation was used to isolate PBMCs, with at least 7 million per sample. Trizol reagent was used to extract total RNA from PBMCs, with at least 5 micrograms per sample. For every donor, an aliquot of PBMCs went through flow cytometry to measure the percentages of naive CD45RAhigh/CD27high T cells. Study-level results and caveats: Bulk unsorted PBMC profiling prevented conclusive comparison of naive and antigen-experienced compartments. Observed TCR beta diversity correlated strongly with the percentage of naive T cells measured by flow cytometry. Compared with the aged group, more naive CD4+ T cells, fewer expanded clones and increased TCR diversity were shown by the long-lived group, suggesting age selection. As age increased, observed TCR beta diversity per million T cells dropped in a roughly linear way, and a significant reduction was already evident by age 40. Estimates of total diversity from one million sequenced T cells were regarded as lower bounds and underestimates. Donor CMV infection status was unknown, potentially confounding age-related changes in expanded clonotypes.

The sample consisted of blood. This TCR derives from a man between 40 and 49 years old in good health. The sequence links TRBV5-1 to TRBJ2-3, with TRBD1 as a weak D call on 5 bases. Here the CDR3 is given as CASSLEGRETDTQYF. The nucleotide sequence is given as TGCGCCAGCAGCTTGGAGGGCAGGGAAACAGATACGCAGTATTTT.